In its sample, the clone carrying this T cell receptor (beta chain) was seen a few times. Its target is not known. CDR1 MGHDK and CDR2 SYGVNS come from the germline V gene. V lost 7 bases and J 2 bases, leaving 8 bases between the germline ends. There are 13 residues in the CDR3. Genomic DNA provided the template from which TCR beta VDJ and CDR3 profiles were obtained. Via MiXCR, TCRdb re-called the reads, giving one row per CDR3 protein. The data contain about 110,000 distinct CDR3 sequences, under 60% of them singletons. This entry comes from a study of CD8+CD57+ T cells in acquired aplastic anemia. Whole-study context: Sorted CD4+ and CD8+ cells yielded DNA averaging around 3.2 ug.

Study findings and constraints: Common to patients and controls were roughly 30 CD8+ CDR3 sequences.

The specimen was sorted CD4+, CD8+, or CD8+CD57+ T cells (not recorded which) from PBMCs. This TCR derives from a human donor in good health, serving as a control. V is TRBV25-1 and J is TRBJ2-2; D perhaps matches TRBD2 (5 bases). The CDR3 here is CASTGLNTGELFF. The DNA for the CDR3 is TGTGCCAGCACCGGACTCAACACCGGGGAGCTGTTTTTT.